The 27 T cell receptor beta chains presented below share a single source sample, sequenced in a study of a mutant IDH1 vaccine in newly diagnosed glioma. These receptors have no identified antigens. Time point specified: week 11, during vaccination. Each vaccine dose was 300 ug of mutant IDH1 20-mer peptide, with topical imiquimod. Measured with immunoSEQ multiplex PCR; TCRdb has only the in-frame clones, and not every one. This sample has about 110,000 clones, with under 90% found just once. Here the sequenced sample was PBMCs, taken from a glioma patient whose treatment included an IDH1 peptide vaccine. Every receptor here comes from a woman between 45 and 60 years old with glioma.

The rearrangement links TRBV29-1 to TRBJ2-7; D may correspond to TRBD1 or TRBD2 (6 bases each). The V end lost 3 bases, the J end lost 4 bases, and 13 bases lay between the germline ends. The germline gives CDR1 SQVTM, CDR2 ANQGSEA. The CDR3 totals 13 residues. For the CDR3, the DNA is TGCAGCGTTGAGGCCGGGGGCTCGTACGAGCAGTACTTC. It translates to CSVEAGGSYEQYF.

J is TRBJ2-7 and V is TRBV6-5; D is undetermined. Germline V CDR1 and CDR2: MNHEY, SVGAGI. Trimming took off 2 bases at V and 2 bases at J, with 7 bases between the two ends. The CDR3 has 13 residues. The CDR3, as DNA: TGTGCCAGCAGTTACGCAGAGACCTACGAGCAGTACTTC. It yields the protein CASSYAETYEQYF.

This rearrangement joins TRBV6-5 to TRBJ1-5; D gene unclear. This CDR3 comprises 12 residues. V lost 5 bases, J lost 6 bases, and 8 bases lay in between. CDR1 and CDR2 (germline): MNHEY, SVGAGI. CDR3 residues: CASSAGGQPQHF. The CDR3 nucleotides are TGTGCCAGCAGTGCGGGTGGTCAGCCCCAGCATTTT.

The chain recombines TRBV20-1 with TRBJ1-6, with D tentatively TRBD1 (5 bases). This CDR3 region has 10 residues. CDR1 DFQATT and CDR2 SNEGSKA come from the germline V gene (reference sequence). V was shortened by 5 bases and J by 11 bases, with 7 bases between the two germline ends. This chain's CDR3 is CSARRAPLHF. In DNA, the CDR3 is TGCAGTGCTCGCAGGGCACCCCTCCACTTT.

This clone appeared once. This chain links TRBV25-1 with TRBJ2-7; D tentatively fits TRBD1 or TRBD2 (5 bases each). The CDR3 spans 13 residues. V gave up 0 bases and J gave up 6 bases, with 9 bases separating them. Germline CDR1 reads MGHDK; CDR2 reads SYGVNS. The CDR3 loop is CASSEYDSGEQYF. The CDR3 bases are TGTGCCAGCAGTGAATACGACAGCGGCGAGCAGTACTTC.

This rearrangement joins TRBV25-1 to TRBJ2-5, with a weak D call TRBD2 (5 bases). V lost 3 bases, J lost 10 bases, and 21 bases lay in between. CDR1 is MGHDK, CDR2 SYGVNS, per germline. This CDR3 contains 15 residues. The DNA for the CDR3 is TGTGCCAGCAGTGAGGCTGGTGGCCCCAATCGGGACCAGTACTTC. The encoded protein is CASSEAGGPNRDQYF.

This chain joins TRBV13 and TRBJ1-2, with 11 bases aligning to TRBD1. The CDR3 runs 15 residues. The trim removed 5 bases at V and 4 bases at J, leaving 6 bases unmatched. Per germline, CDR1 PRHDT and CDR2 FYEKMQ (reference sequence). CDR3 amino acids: CASSPGTGGFYGYTF. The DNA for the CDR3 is TGTGCCAGCAGCCCCGGGACAGGGGGGTTCTATGGCTACACCTTC.

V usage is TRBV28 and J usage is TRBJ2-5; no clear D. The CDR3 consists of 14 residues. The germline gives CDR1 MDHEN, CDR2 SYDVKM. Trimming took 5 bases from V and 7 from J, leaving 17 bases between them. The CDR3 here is CASSPPVYPTTQYF. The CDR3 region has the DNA TGTGCCAGCAGTCCGCCGGTCTACCCAACGACCCAGTACTTC.

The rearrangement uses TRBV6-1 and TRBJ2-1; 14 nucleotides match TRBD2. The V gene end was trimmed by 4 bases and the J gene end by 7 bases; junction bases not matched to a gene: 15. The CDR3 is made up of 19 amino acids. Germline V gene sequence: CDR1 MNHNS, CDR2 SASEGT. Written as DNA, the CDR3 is TGTGCCAGCAGTGCCGCCGGGACTAGCGGGAGTCGGGGACAGAATGAGCAGTTCTTC. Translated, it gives CASSAAGTSGSRGQNEQFF.

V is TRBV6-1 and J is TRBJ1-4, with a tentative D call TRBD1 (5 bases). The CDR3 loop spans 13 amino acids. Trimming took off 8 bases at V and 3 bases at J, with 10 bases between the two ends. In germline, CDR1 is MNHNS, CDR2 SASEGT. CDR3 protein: CASGRTSNEKLFF. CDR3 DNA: TGTGCCAGCGGTCGGACATCTAATGAAAAACTGTTTTTT.

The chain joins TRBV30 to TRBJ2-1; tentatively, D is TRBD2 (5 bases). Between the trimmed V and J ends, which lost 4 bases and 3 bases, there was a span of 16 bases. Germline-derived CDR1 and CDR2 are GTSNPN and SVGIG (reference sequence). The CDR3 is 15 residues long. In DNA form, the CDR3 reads TGTGCCTGGACCAACGGGGTCCCGGGCTACAATGAGCAGTTCTTC. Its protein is CAWTNGVPGYNEQFF.

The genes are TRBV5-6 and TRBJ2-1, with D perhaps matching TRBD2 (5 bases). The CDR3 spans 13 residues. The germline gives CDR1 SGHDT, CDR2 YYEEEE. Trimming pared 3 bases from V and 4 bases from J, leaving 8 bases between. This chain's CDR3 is CASSSTRYNEQFF. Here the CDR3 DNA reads TGTGCCAGCAGCTCTACTAGGTACAATGAGCAGTTCTTC. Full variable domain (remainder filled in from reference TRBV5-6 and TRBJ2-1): DAGVTQSPTHLIKTRGQQVTLRCSPKSGHDTVSWYQQALGQGPQFIFQYYEEEERQRGNFPDRFSGHQFPNYSSELNVNALLLGDSALYLCASSSTRYNEQFFGPGTRLTVL.

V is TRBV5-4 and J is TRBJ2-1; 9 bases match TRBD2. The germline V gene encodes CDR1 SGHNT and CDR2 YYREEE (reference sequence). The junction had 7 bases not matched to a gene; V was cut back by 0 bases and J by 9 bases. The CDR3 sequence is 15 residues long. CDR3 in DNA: TGTGCCAGCAGCTTGGAGGCGGGAGGGCCGGTTGAGCAGTTCTTC. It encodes CASSLEAGGPVEQFF.

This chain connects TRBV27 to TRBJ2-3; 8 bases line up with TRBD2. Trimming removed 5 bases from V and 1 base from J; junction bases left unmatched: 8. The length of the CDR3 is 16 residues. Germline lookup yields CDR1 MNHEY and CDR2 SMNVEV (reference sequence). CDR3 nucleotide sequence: TGTGCCAGCAGTACCCGACTAGCGAGGGGCACAGATACGCAGTATTTT. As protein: CASSTRLARGTDTQYF.

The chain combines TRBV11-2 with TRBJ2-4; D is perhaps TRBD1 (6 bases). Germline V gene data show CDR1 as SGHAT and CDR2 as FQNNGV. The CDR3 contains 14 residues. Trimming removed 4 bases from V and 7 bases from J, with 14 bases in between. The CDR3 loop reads CASSSYRESNIQYF. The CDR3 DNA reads TGTGCCAGCAGCTCCTACAGGGAATCGAACATTCAGTACTTC.

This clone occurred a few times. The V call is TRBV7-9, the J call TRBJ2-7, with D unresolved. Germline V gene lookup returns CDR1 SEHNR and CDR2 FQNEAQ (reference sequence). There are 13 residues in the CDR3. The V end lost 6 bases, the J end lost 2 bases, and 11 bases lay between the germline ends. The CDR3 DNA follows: TGTGCCAGCAGTCTGGACGTGGCCTACGAGCAGTACTTC. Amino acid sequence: CASSLDVAYEQYF.

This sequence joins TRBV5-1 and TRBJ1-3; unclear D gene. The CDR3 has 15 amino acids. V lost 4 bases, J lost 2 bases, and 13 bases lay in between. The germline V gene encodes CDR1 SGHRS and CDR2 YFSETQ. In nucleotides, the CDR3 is TGCGCCAGCAGCCTATCCGTGGCAGCTGGAAACACCATATATTTT. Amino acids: CASSLSVAAGNTIYF.

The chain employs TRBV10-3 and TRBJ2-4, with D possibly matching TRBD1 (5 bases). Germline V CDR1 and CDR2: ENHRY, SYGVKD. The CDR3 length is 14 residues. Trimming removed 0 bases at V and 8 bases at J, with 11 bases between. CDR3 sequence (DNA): TGTGCCATCAGTGAGTCTATGGCAGGGCACATTCAGTACTTC. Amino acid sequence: CAISESMAGHIQYF.

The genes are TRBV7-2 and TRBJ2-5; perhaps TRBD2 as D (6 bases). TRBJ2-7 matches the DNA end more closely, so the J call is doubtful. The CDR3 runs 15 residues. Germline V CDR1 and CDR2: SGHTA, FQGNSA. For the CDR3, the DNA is TGTGCCAGCAGCCCCTCAGGCGGGGTATCCTACGAGCAGTACTTC. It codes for CASSPSGGVSYEQYF.

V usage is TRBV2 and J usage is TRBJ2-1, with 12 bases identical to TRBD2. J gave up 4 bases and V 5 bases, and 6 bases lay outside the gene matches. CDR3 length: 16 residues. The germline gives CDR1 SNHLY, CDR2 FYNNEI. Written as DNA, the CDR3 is TGTGCCAGCAGTTCCCTAGCGGGAGGGCTGTACAATGAGCAGTTCTTC. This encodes CASSSLAGGLYNEQFF.

The CDR3, as DNA: TGTGCCAGCAGCTTAGGGGGCGGGAGCTCCTACAATGAGCAGTTCTTC. Protein product: CASSLGGGSSYNEQFF. This chain uses TRBV13 with TRBJ2-1; 7 bases line up with TRBD2. Germline V CDR1 and CDR2: PRHDT, FYEKMQ (reference sequence). This CDR3 has 16 amino acids. Trimming at V came to 0 bases and at J to 0 bases, leaving 2 bases not matched to a gene.

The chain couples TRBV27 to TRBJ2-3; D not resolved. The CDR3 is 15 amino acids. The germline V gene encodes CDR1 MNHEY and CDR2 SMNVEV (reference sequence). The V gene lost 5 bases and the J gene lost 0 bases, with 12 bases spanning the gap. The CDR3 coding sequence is TGTGCCAGCAGTCTACTCCTATCTAGCACAGATACGCAGTATTTT. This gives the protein CASSLLLSSTDTQYF.

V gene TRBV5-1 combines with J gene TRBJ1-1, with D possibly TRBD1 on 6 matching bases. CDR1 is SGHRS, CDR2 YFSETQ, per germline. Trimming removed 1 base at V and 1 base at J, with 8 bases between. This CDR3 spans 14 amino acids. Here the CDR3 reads CASSLTQGNTEAFF. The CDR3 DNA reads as TGCGCCAGCAGCTTGACACAGGGGAACACTGAAGCTTTCTTT.

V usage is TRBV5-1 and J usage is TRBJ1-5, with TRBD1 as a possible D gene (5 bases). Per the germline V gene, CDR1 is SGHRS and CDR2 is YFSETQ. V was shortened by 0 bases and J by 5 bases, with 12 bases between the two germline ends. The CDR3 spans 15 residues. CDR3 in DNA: TGCGCCAGCAGCTTGGTTCCAGGGCTCGATCAGCCCCAGCATTTT. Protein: CASSLVPGLDQPQHF.

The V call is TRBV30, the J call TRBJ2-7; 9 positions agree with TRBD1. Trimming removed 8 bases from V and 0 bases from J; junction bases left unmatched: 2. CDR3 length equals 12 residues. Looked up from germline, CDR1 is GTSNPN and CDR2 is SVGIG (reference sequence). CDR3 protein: CAGTGSSYEQYF. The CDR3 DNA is TGTGCCGGGACAGGGAGCTCCTACGAGCAGTACTTC.

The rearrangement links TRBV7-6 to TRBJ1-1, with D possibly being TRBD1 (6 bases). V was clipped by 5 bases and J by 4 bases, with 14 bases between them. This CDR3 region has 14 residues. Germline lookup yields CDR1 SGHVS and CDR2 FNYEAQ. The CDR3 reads CASSPPGVSTEAFF. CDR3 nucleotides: TGTGCCAGCAGCCCCCCAGGGGTGAGCACTGAAGCTTTCTTT.

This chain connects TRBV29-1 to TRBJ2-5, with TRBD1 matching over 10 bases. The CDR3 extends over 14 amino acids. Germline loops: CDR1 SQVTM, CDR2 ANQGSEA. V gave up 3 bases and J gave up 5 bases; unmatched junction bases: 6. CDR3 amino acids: CSVDLTGGAETQYF. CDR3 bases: TGCAGCGTTGATCTGACAGGGGGCGCGGAGACCCAGTACTTC.